The 14 T cell receptor beta chains reported below all come from one sample, sequenced in a study of cytomegalovirus exposure and HLA in healthy donors. Produced via immunoSEQ multiplex PCR; TCRdb's table is partial and in-frame only. The data show around 65,000 clones, around 93% seen once. Sequenced material: PBMCs. These receptors came from a man aged 18 to 35 in good health and CMV-seropositive.

The rearrangement links TRBV15 to TRBJ2-7; 9 bases are shared with TRBD1. CDR3 size: 15 residues. V lost 0 bases, J lost 2 bases, and 2 bases stayed unmatched. Germline values: CDR1 LNHNV, CDR2 YYDKDF (reference sequence). DNA of the CDR3: TGTGCCACCAGCAGAGATCGGACAGGGGCCTACGAGCAGTACTTC. Translation gives CATSRDRTGAYEQYF.

CDR3 protein: CASSPRGGGYEQYF. CDR3 DNA sequence: TGTGCCAGCAGTCCCAGGGGTGGGGGATACGAGCAGTACTTC. This rearrangement joins TRBV2 to TRBJ2-7; possible D gene TRBD1, 6 bases. V lost 5 bases to trimming and J lost 4 bases, with 15 bases between them. The CDR3 spans 14 residues. Germline V gene data show CDR1 as SNHLY and CDR2 as FYNNEI.

V and J are TRBV19 and TRBJ2-7, with 7 positions matching TRBD1. Germline CDR1 and CDR2: LNHDA and SQIVND (reference sequence). The CDR3 has 18 residues. J lost 3 bases, V lost 4 bases, and 18 bases had no gene match. The CDR3 loop is CASSKGQTTWTDFYEQYF. The CDR3 region has the DNA TGTGCCAGTAGTAAGGGACAGACGACCTGGACTGACTTCTACGAGCAGTACTTC.

The chain employs TRBV5-1 and TRBJ2-3; 11 bases are shared with TRBD1. This CDR3 comprises 14 residues. Germline lookup yields CDR1 SGHRS and CDR2 YFSETQ. J lost 4 bases, V lost 4 bases, and 2 bases had no gene match. CDR3 DNA: TGCGCCAGCAGCCTGGGACAGGGGGCAGATACGCAGTATTTT. Its translation: CASSLGQGADTQYF.

The chain combines TRBV6-5 with TRBJ2-7, with 7 bases fitting TRBD1. After removal of 4 bases from V and 1 base from J, the junction contained 7 bases not matched to a gene. Germline loops: CDR1 MNHEY, CDR2 SVGAGI. CDR3 size: 15 residues. Written as DNA, the CDR3 is TGTGCCAGCAGTTCGGGACAGAGCTTGTCCTACGAGCAGTACTTC. Its protein product is CASSSGQSLSYEQYF.

This clone was counted between two and nine times. The chain uses TRBV12-5 and TRBJ1-5; TRBD1 agrees at 7 bases. J was trimmed by 7 bases and V by 1 base; bases with no gene match: 1. CDR3 length: 13 residues. Germline V gene lookup returns CDR1 LGHNT and CDR2 FRNRAP. CDR3 sequence reads: CASGLDRGQPQHF. CDR3 in DNA: TGTGCTAGTGGTTTGGACAGGGGACAGCCCCAGCATTTT.

The chain couples TRBV5-4 to TRBJ2-7; 8 bases are a match to TRBD1. The junction had 6 bases not matched to a gene; V was cut back by 1 base and J by 6 bases. Germline CDR1 SGHNT, CDR2 YYREEE (reference sequence). The CDR3 loop spans 14 amino acids. CDR3 bases: TGTGCCAGCAGCTTGCCCGGACAGGGTCGCGAGCAGTACTTC. Protein sequence: CASSLPGQGREQYF.

This chain joins TRBV13 and TRBJ1-1; no firm D call. The ends were cut back, 8 bases at V and 1 base at J, with 8 bases in the middle. CDR3 length equals 12 residues. Germline V CDR1 and CDR2: PRHDT, FYEKMQ (reference sequence). The DNA of the CDR3 is TGTGCCAGCTCGGGGTGGAACACTGAAGCTTTCTTT. It specifies CASSGWNTEAFF. Using reference TRBV13 and TRBJ1-1 for the parts outside the CDR3, the full variable domain is AAGVIQSPRHLIKEKRETATLKCYPIPRHDTVYWYQQGPGQDPQFLISFYEKMQSDKGSIPDRFSAQQFSDYHSELNMSSLELGDSALYFCASSGWNTEAFFGQGTRLTVV.

The V call is TRBV6-1, the J call TRBJ1-5; D not resolved. Trimming shortened V by 3 bases and J by 2 bases, and 8 bases separated the two germline ends. This CDR3 comprises 14 residues. Germline CDR1 is MNHNS and CDR2 is SASEGT. The CDR3 DNA reads as TGTGCCAGCAGTGATGACAACGGCAATCAGCCCCAGCATTTT. This gives the protein CASSDDNGNQPQHF.

V usage is TRBV6-5 and J usage is TRBJ2-7; D is ambiguous. Germline V gives CDR1 MNHEY, CDR2 SVGAGI. The CDR3 is made up of 13 amino acids. V shed 5 bases and J shed 0 bases, with 8 bases lying between them. The CDR3 reads CASSPVSSYEQYF. The CDR3 nucleotides read TGTGCCAGCAGTCCAGTAAGCTCCTACGAGCAGTACTTC.

V usage is TRBV6-1 and J usage is TRBJ2-1, with 9 bases matching TRBD1. CDR3 length: 14 amino acids. J gave up 8 bases and V 7 bases, and 9 bases lay outside the gene matches. Per the germline V gene, CDR1 is MNHNS and CDR2 is SASEGT. This CDR3 is CASKDRGFRDEQFF. The CDR3 DNA reads as TGTGCCAGCAAGGACAGGGGATTTCGTGATGAGCAGTTCTTC.

The gene calls are TRBV6-1 and TRBJ2-7, with no clear D. The CDR3 is 11 amino acids. Trimming left V 7 bases short and J 4 bases short, with 8 bases between. Germline CDR1 MNHNS, CDR2 SASEGT. The CDR3 loop reads CASNSQYEQYF. The CDR3 nucleotides are TGTGCCAGCAATTCACAGTACGAGCAGTACTTC.

The chain combines TRBV28 with TRBJ1-2; 8 positions match TRBD1. The CDR3 length is 14 residues. Losses at the gene ends were 6 bases for V and 4 bases for J; bases not matched to a gene: 7. In germline, CDR1 is MDHEN, CDR2 SYDVKM. The CDR3 protein is CASSRVDRAYGYTF. Here the CDR3 DNA reads TGTGCCAGCAGCCGAGTGGACAGGGCCTATGGCTACACCTTC.

V and J are TRBV2 and TRBJ2-7, with a weak D call TRBD2 (5 bases). The CDR3 extends over 17 amino acids. Germline V CDR1 and CDR2: SNHLY, FYNNEI. The V gene lost 0 bases and the J gene lost 3 bases, with 18 bases spanning the gap. The chain's CDR3 is CASSEAGLNRLLYEQYF. The CDR3 coding sequence is TGTGCCAGCAGTGAAGCCGGGTTAAACAGACTACTCTACGAGCAGTACTTC.